This T cell receptor beta chain was sequenced in a study of identifying expanded T cells in peripheral blood. Sequencing was performed with immunoSEQ multiplex PCR; in TCRdb, only in-frame clones are kept and a portion is missing. The table has under 100,000 clones, about 87% seen once. Germline V gene lookup returns CDR1 MNHNS and CDR2 SASEGT. The V end lost 8 bases, the J end lost 5 bases, and 15 bases lay between the germline ends. There are 13 residues in the CDR3. The sample taken for sequencing was blood. The chain employs TRBV6-1 and TRBJ1-2, with D perhaps matching TRBD1 (5 bases). The receptor was derived from a person aged 18 to 75 in good health. CDR3 region: CASEATSGYGYTF. The CDR3 DNA follows: TGTGCCAGCGAGGCGACCTCAGGGTATGGCTACACCTTC.